This T cell receptor (beta chain) was recovered during a study of Graves' ophthalmopathy and Graves' hyperthyroidism. V shed 0 bases and J shed 4 bases, with 13 bases lying between them. Germline CDR1 reads MNHEY; CDR2 reads SVGAGI. CDR3 length: 15 amino acids. The authors amplified TCR beta CDR3 regions, and they did so from RNA transcripts for repertoire sequencing. Second-round multiplex PCR came after first-round RT-PCR with HTBI primers. TCRdb independently ran MiXCR on the multiplex PCR reads; one entry per CDR3 protein. This sample has 500,000 to 700,000 distinct CDR3 sequences, with 20% to 25% found just once. This clonotype was recorded at least ten times. Included hyperthyroidism patients were aged 18 to 65 and newly diagnosed (under 2 months' duration). Diagnosis used clinical symptoms, serum thyroxine, TRAb, thyroid ultrasound and orbital computed tomography.

The receptor comes from a woman between 18 and 29 years old with stable Graves' hyperthyroidism. Some clones in this sample may be carry-over from other donors' samples. The chain links TRBV6-5 to TRBJ2-7; a weak D match, TRBD1 (6 bases). Sequencing was done on a sample of peripheral blood. CDR3 loop: CASSYSADSTYEQYF. DNA for the CDR3: TGTGCCAGCAGTTACTCTGCGGACAGTACATACGAGCAGTACTTC.